The clone carrying this TCR beta chain was recorded only once. Per the study methods: For nucleated cells, counts were estimated from reference gene primer amplification. Assay used: immunoSEQ multiplex PCR; TCRdb lists only in-frame clones, some missing. That table gives V, J and clone size, and the DNA gave D and trimming. The sample has some 150,000 clones, over 85% seen once. The CDR3 covers 16 residues. CDR1 MNHEY and CDR2 SMNVEV come from the germline V gene (reference sequence). V was pared by 3 bases and J by 0 bases, with 9 bases between. The data stem from a study of blood T cell repertoires in COVID-19. Study at large: Sites across the United States, Italy and Spain contributed samples from acute and convalescent COVID-19.

The sequenced sample consisted of peripheral blood. This receptor was taken from a human donor in a cohort sampled during active COVID-19. The chain combines TRBV27 with TRBJ2-6, with D perhaps TRBD1 (5 bases). This CDR3 reads CASSFDRHSGANVLTF. The CDR3 region has the DNA TGTGCCAGCAGTTTCGACAGACACTCTGGGGCCAACGTCCTGACTTTC.